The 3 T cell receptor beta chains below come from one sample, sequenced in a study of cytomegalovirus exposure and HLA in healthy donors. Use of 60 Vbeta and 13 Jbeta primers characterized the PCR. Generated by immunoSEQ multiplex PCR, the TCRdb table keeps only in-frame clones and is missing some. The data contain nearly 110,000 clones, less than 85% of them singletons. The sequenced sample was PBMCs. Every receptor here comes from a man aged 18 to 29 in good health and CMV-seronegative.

The CDR3 nucleotides read TGTGCCAGCAGTCCCCTCTCCGGCGAGCAGTACTTC. It codes for CASSPLSGEQYF. V is TRBV14 and J is TRBJ2-7; D not resolved. The CDR3 runs 12 residues. The V and J ends lost 6 bases and 6 bases respectively, with 12 bases between them. Germline-derived CDR1 and CDR2 are SGHDN and FVKESK.

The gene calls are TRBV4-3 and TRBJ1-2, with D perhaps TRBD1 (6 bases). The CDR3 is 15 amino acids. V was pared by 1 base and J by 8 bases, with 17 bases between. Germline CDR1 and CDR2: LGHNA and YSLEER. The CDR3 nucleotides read TGCGCCAGCAGCCAAGCCGGGGGGCCCCCAGGGGGCTACACCTTC. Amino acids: CASSQAGGPPGGYTF.

As DNA, the CDR3 is TGCGCCAGCAGTATCGGGGGGCCGGGGGATGAGCAGTTCTTC. Translation: CASSIGGPGDEQFF. The gene calls are TRBV5-1 and TRBJ2-1, with D tentatively TRBD2 (7 bases). Trimming removed 5 bases at V and 8 bases at J, with 17 bases between. This CDR3 is 14 amino acids long. CDR1 and CDR2 from the germline V gene are SGHRS and YFSETQ. The full variable domain, rest sourced from reference TRBV5-1 and TRBJ2-1, is KAGVTQTPRYLIKTRGQQVTLSCSPISGHRSVSWYQQTPGQGLQFLFEYFSETQRNKGNFPGRFSGRQFSNSRSEMNVSTLELGDSALYLCASSIGGPGDEQFFGPGTRLTVL.